The 28 T cell receptor beta chains below come from one sample, sequenced in a study of blood T cells in healthy people across ages (dated by TCRdb to 2013 to 2016). The library was made by 5' RACE. This sample was sequenced with an Illumina HiSeq 2500. The second PCR ran for about 6 to 11 cycles and used a J-beta primer mix along with a sample-barcoded 5' primer. The public reads were reprocessed in TCRdb via fastp at Q25 and MiXCR, keeping in-frame beta chains. Entries that share a CDR3 protein sequence are merged under the most common genes and DNA. This sample has 1.5 million to 2 million distinct CDR3 sequences in its table, and roughly 52% of those were observed once. The top ten constitute around 2.1% of the sample. Sequenced input: blood. Every receptor here comes from a middle-aged woman in good health.

This clonotype was seen a few times. The chain couples TRBV29-1 to TRBJ2-1; 7 bases align to TRBD1. Trimming took 2 bases from V and 4 from J; bases not matched to a gene: 8. Germline CDR1 is SQVTM and CDR2 is ANQGSEA. CDR3 length: 15 residues. The CDR3 sequence is CSVETPGTEYNEQFF. In DNA, the CDR3 is TGCAGCGTTGAAACCCCCGGGACAGAATACAATGAGCAGTTCTTC.

J is TRBJ2-4 and V is TRBV12-3 or TRBV12-4; D may be TRBD1 or TRBD2 (6 bases each). The J call may be incorrect, as the DNA end agrees better with TRBJ2-7. The CDR3 loop spans 14 amino acids. The CDR3 protein is CASSLGGARTEQYF. CDR3 coding DNA: TGTGCCAGCAGTTTAGGGGGGGCGAGAACCGAGCAGTACTTC.

V and J are TRBV4-1 and TRBJ2-7; perhaps TRBD2 as D (6 bases). The DNA matches TRBJ2-5 better at its end, which makes the J call doubtful. This CDR3 is 16 amino acids long. Per the germline V gene, CDR1 is MGHRA and CDR2 is YSYEKL. The CDR3 region is CASSPSAGTWGETQYF. The CDR3 nucleotides are TGCGCCAGCAGCCCATCCGCCGGGACTTGGGGGGAGACCCAGTACTTC.

This clonotype came up a few times. The V and J genes are TRBV7-2 and TRBJ2-5, with 11 bases matching TRBD1. The CDR3 has 15 residues. Trimming removed 4 bases from V and 5 bases from J; junction bases left unmatched: 6. From germline, CDR1 is SGHTA and CDR2 FQGNSA. CDR3 bases: TGTGCCAGCAGCTCCCGGACAGGGGGCATGGAGACCCAGTACTTC. The encoded protein is CASSSRTGGMETQYF.

The chain employs TRBV27 and TRBJ2-1; 8 bases line up with TRBD1. From germline, CDR1 is MNHEY and CDR2 SMNVEV (reference sequence). This CDR3 has 15 amino acids. The trim removed 2 bases at V and 8 bases at J, leaving 8 bases unmatched. CDR3 sequence (DNA): TGTGCCAGCAGTTTAATAGGGACAGGTCGTGATGAGCAGTTCTTC. It specifies CASSLIGTGRDEQFF.

The genes are TRBV15 and TRBJ2-1, with 7 bases lining up with TRBD2. The CDR3 has 14 amino acids. The V gene's germline CDR1 is LNHNV and CDR2 YYDKDF (reference sequence). Trimming cost V 9 bases and J 7 bases; bases outside gene matches: 12. The CDR3 spells CATMLGGRGNEQFF. The CDR3 nucleotides are TGTGCCACAATGCTGGGCGGGAGAGGAAATGAGCAGTTCTTC.

This clonotype came up a few times. The chain recombines TRBV20-1 with TRBJ2-7; possible D gene TRBD1, 5 bases. CDR1 DFQATT and CDR2 SNEGSKA come from the germline V gene (reference sequence). The CDR3 is made up of 12 amino acids. The V end was cut by 5 bases, the J end by 3 bases, with 11 bases between. CDR3 protein: CSAGATVYEQYF. DNA of the CDR3: TGCAGTGCTGGAGCGACAGTCTACGAGCAGTACTTC.

Here the CDR3 DNA reads TGTGCCAGCAGTGAAAGGGATCTATATGGCTACACCTTC. Encoded protein: CASSERDLYGYTF. V gene TRBV2 combines with J gene TRBJ1-2; D is uncertain. CDR1 is SNHLY, CDR2 FYNNEI, per germline. V lost 2 bases and J 5 bases, leaving 9 bases between the germline ends. The CDR3 has 13 residues.

The chain recombines TRBV7-9 with TRBJ2-4; D might be TRBD2 (6 bases). The DNA end favors TRBJ2-7, so the J call may be wrong. The CDR3 contains 14 residues. Germline CDR1 reads SEHNR; CDR2 reads FQNEAQ (reference sequence). CDR3 loop: CASSLAGRNYEQYF. As DNA, the CDR3 is TGTGCCAGCAGCTTAGCCGGGAGAAACTACGAGCAGTACTTC.

V gene TRBV6-5 combines with J gene TRBJ1-2; D perhaps matches TRBD1 (5 bases). The CDR3 has 12 residues. V was pared by 5 bases and J by 8 bases, with 12 bases between. Germline CDR1 and CDR2: MNHEY and SVGAGI. In DNA, the CDR3 is TGTGCCAGCAGTCGTAACAGGTGGGGCTACACCTTC. Amino acids: CASSRNRWGYTF.

The chain joins TRBV25-1 to TRBJ2-4; the D gene is possibly TRBD1 (5 bases). V was trimmed by 1 base and J by 0 bases, leaving 13 bases between them. This CDR3 comprises 17 residues. Germline values: CDR1 MGHDK, CDR2 SYGVNS. CDR3 DNA: TGTGCCAGCAGTGAATCCCCCTTAACAGGAGCCAAAAACATTCAGTACTTC. Encoded protein: CASSESPLTGAKNIQYF.

The rearrangement uses TRBV7-9 and TRBJ2-6; a weak D match, TRBD1 (5 bases). Trimming stripped 5 bases from V and 0 bases from J, with 14 bases between. The germline V gene has CDR1 SEHNR and CDR2 FQNEAQ (reference sequence). CDR3 length: 17 amino acids. CDR3 residues: CASSTQDISSGANVLTF. DNA for the CDR3: TGTGCCAGCAGCACCCAGGACATAAGCTCTGGGGCCAACGTCCTGACTTTC.

This chain uses TRBV29-1 with TRBJ2-5, with 7 bases aligning to TRBD1. V gave up 6 bases and J gave up 4 bases; unmatched junction bases: 2. The CDR3 is 11 amino acids. Per the germline V gene, CDR1 is SQVTM and CDR2 is ANQGSEA. In nucleotides, the CDR3 is TGCAGCGTCGGACAGGTAGAGACCCAGTACTTC. Translation: CSVGQVETQYF.

This chain connects TRBV15 to TRBJ2-1; TRBD1 matches at 7 bases. Losses at the gene ends were 1 base for V and 5 bases for J; bases not matched to a gene: 5. The germline V gene encodes CDR1 LNHNV and CDR2 YYDKDF (reference sequence). This CDR3 contains 15 residues. CDR3 coding DNA: TGTGCCACCAGCAGAGGAGGGGGCAGCAACAATGAGCAGTTCTTC. This sequence encodes CATSRGGGSNNEQFF. Full variable domain (outside the CDR3, taken from reference TRBV15 and TRBJ2-1): DAMVIQNPRYQVTQFGKPVTLSCSQTLNHNVMYWYQQKSSQAPKLLFHYYDKDFNNEADTPDNFQSRRPNTSFCFLDIRSPGLGDTAMYLCATSRGGGSNNEQFFGPGTRLTVL.

The chain couples TRBV15 to TRBJ2-1; 8 bases agree with TRBD2. Trimming removed 0 bases from V and 12 bases from J; junction bases left unmatched: 7. CDR1 and CDR2 from the germline V gene are LNHNV and YYDKDF (reference sequence). This CDR3 is built from 14 residues. CDR3: CATSRDYRGGGQFF. The CDR3 DNA follows: TGTGCCACCAGCAGAGATTACCGGGGGGGCGGGCAGTTCTTC.

CDR3 bases: TGTGCCAGCAGTTACTCGGGGGAGGGTGAGGGCTACACCTTC. Amino acids: CASSYSGEGEGYTF. The chain couples TRBV6-5 to TRBJ1-2; D might be TRBD1 (5 bases). The CDR3 sequence is 14 residues long. V lost 0 bases and J 8 bases, leaving 13 bases between the germline ends. The germline CDR1 and CDR2 sequences are MNHEY and SVGAGI.

This chain links TRBV20-1 with TRBJ1-4, with D hard to call. CDR1 DFQATT and CDR2 SNEGSKA come from the germline V gene (reference sequence). The CDR3 length is 12 residues. CDR3 loop: CGVARSNEKLFF. The CDR3 bases are TGCGGTGTGGCGAGGAGTAATGAAAAACTGTTTTTT.

This clonotype has just a few counts. The chain combines TRBV14 with TRBJ2-7; possibly TRBD1 or TRBD2 for D (5 bases each). This CDR3 is built from 17 residues. CDR1 and CDR2 (germline): SGHDN, FVKESK. Trimming cost V 3 bases and J 1 base, with 19 bases left between them. The DNA for the CDR3 is TGTGCCAGCAGCCATGGATCTCTCAGGGACGAGTCCTACGAGCAGTACTTC. Translated: CASSHGSLRDESYEQYF.

The V call is TRBV20-1, the J call TRBJ2-4, with TRBD2 matching 7 bases. Germline lookup yields CDR1 DFQATT and CDR2 SNEGSKA (reference sequence). This CDR3 has 16 residues. Germline trimming cut 2 bases from V and 1 base from J; bases unmatched to any gene: 8. CDR3 loop: CSARFREGRAKNIQYF. The CDR3 region has the DNA TGCAGTGCTAGATTCAGGGAGGGGAGGGCCAAAAACATTCAGTACTTC.

The genes are TRBV7-6 and TRBJ2-5, with D perhaps TRBD1 (5 bases). Trimming took off 5 bases at V and 2 bases at J, with 12 bases between the two ends. The CDR3 contains 14 residues. Germline-derived CDR1 and CDR2 are SGHVS and FNYEAQ. The CDR3 DNA sequence: TGTGCCAGCAGCGTGACAGATTTGCAAGAGACCCAGTACTTC. Encoded protein: CASSVTDLQETQYF.

This clonotype was seen a handful of times. The rearrangement links TRBV4-1 to TRBJ2-3, with TRBD1 as a possible D gene (5 bases). The CDR3 sequence is 13 residues long. CDR1 MGHRA and CDR2 YSYEKL come from the germline V gene. The V and J ends lost 3 bases and 2 bases respectively, with 6 bases between them. CDR3 residues: CASSHGATDTQYF. The CDR3 nucleotides are TGCGCCAGCAGCCATGGGGCCACAGATACGCAGTATTTT.

Only a few counts were recorded for this clonotype. The rearrangement uses TRBV20-1 and TRBJ1-2; D call uncertain. Per germline, CDR1 DFQATT and CDR2 SNEGSKA (reference sequence). V lost 4 bases and J 7 bases, leaving 10 bases between the germline ends. This CDR3 has 11 residues. The CDR3 coding sequence is TGCAGTGCTAACCCCCCGGGTGGCTACACCTTC. This sequence encodes CSANPPGGYTF.

This clonotype was detected only a few times. This chain links TRBV12-3 or TRBV12-4 with TRBJ2-5; a possible D gene is TRBD2 (5 bases). The CDR3 has 13 residues. V lost 6 bases and J 4 bases, leaving 12 bases between the germline ends. Here the CDR3 DNA reads TGTGCCAGCAGACGGCGCGGGCCAGAGACCCAGTACTTC. This gives the protein CASRRRGPETQYF.

The chain is built from TRBV5-1 and TRBJ2-5; D is ambiguous. Trimming stripped 0 bases from V and 11 bases from J, with 14 bases between. CDR3 length equals 13 residues. In germline, CDR1 is SGHRS, CDR2 YFSETQ. CDR3 DNA sequence: TGCGCCAGCAGCTTGGTAGTCTCCGGAGAGCAGTACTTC. The encoded protein is CASSLVVSGEQYF.

This clonotype was counted a few times. The genes are TRBV7-2 and TRBJ2-5, with TRBD2 as a possible D gene (7 bases). Trimming shortened V by 0 bases and J by 4 bases, and 12 bases separated the two germline ends. The germline gives CDR1 SGHTA, CDR2 FQGNSA. The CDR3 sequence is 15 residues long. In DNA form, the CDR3 reads TGTGCCAGCAGCTTAGCGATGGCGGGGGCAGAGACCCAGTACTTC. The encoded protein is CASSLAMAGAETQYF.

The gene calls are TRBV6-2 or TRBV6-3 and TRBJ1-1; D is unresolved. This CDR3 comprises 15 residues. Deletions cut 7 bases from V and 2 bases from J, with 17 bases between. The germline V gene encodes CDR1 MNHEY and CDR2 SVGEGT. CDR3 amino acids: CASKTVGGRNTEAFF. Here the CDR3 DNA reads TGTGCCAGCAAGACGGTGGGAGGGAGAAACACTGAAGCTTTCTTT.

V usage is TRBV10-3 and J usage is TRBJ2-1; TRBD2 agrees at 8 bases. Germline V gene data show CDR1 as ENHRY and CDR2 as SYGVKD. The junction had 4 bases not matched to a gene; V was cut back by 3 bases and J by 3 bases. There are 15 residues in the CDR3. The CDR3 DNA reads TGTGCCATCAGTGAATCGGGGGGGGACTACAATGAGCAGTTCTTC. It is translated as CAISESGGDYNEQFF.

This clonotype was recorded a few times. The chain uses TRBV6-6 and TRBJ1-2; D ambiguous. CDR1 is MNHNY and CDR2 is SVGAGI in the germline V gene (reference sequence). This CDR3 has 13 amino acids. V lost 2 bases and J 7 bases, leaving 11 bases between the germline ends. The CDR3 bases are TGTGCCAGCAGTTACCCAGATTCGGGTGGCTACACCTTC. This encodes CASSYPDSGGYTF.